The 27 T cell receptor beta chains below come from one sample, sequenced in a study of shared clonotypes between healthy human individuals. CD8 cells regarded as naive lacked CD45RO, were positively chosen for CCR7, and omitted terminally differentiated effector memory CD45RA+ cells. Here immunoSEQ multiplex PCR was the method, and the copy in TCRdb shows in-frame clones only, minus some. The profile covers 1.5 million to 2.5 million clones, with about 95% appearing a single time and more than 0.95% taken by the ten largest. Specimen: naive CD8+ T cells sorted from blood. Receptors originate from a man aged 18 to 30 in good health.

Written as DNA, the CDR3 is TGTGCCAGCAGCTCTCCGGGATGGGAGCAGTTCTTC. Translation: CASSSPGWEQFF. The chain is built from TRBV7-2 and TRBJ2-1; a weak D match, TRBD2 (5 bases). The germline V and J ends were trimmed by 4 bases and 10 bases, with 11 bases remaining between them. The CDR3 covers 12 residues. Germline CDR1 is SGHTA and CDR2 is FQGNSA.

The rearrangement links TRBV4-3 to TRBJ2-1; D not resolved. CDR1 and CDR2 (germline): LGHNA, YSLEER. Deletions cut 0 bases from V and 7 bases from J, with 4 bases between. The length of the CDR3 is 12 residues. CDR3 residues: CASSQDGNEQFF. CDR3 DNA sequence: TGCGCCAGCAGCCAAGATGGGAATGAGCAGTTCTTC.

The CDR3 sequence: CASSIFFWEASNEQFF. The CDR3 bases are TGTGCCAGTAGTATTTTCTTCTGGGAAGCTAGCAATGAGCAGTTCTTC. The chain carries TRBV19 and TRBJ2-1, with D unresolved. Deletions cut 3 bases from V and 6 bases from J, with 18 bases between. CDR3 length equals 16 residues. Germline V gene sequence: CDR1 LNHDA, CDR2 SQIVND (reference sequence).

V is TRBV15 and J is TRBJ2-7; the match to TRBD1 covers 9 bases. This CDR3 has 15 residues. Losses at the gene ends were 5 bases for V and 2 bases for J; bases not matched to a gene: 7. The germline gives CDR1 LNHNV, CDR2 YYDKDF (reference sequence). CDR3 nucleotide sequence: TGTGCCACCAGCGGAACAGGACAGGGGACCTACGAGCAGTACTTC. The encoded protein is CATSGTGQGTYEQYF. Full variable domain (outside the CDR3, taken from reference TRBV15 and TRBJ2-7): DAMVIQNPRYQVTQFGKPVTLSCSQTLNHNVMYWYQQKSSQAPKLLFHYYDKDFNNEADTPDNFQSRRPNTSFCFLDIRSPGLGDTAMYLCATSGTGQGTYEQYFGPGTRLTVT.

J is TRBJ2-7 and V is TRBV4-1; no firm D call. From germline, CDR1 is MGHRA and CDR2 YSYEKL. The CDR3 is made up of 12 amino acids. The V end was cut by 0 bases, the J end by 6 bases, with 6 bases between. CDR3 bases: TGCGCCAGCAGCCAAGATACGGGCGAGCAGTACTTC. The encoded protein is CASSQDTGEQYF.

The J gene is TRBJ2-1, the V gene TRBV7-8; 7 bases map to TRBD2. Per germline, CDR1 SGHVS and CDR2 FQNEAQ. CDR3 size: 15 residues. V gave up 4 bases and J gave up 0 bases; unmatched junction bases: 3. CDR3 residues: CASSSERGSYNEQFF. The CDR3, as DNA: TGTGCCAGCAGCTCCGAGCGGGGCTCCTACAATGAGCAGTTCTTC.

Note on this clone: This same CDR3 is encoded by further DNA sequences in the sample. The chain carries TRBV5-5 and TRBJ1-1; the D gene is possibly TRBD1 (6 bases). Trimming stripped 0 bases from V and 5 bases from J, with 8 bases between. The CDR3 contains 13 residues. CDR1 and CDR2 from the germline V gene are SGHKS and YYEKEE (reference sequence). The CDR3 protein is CASSLDRDTEAFF. Here the CDR3 DNA reads TGTGCCAGCAGCTTGGACAGGGATACTGAAGCTTTCTTT.

A single count supports this clone. The chain recombines TRBV27 with TRBJ1-1; weak D call: TRBD1 (6 bases). The CDR3 length is 13 residues. V was cut by 8 bases and J by 1 base, with 11 bases left in between. The germline gives CDR1 MNHEY, CDR2 SMNVEV (reference sequence). Here the CDR3 DNA reads TGTGCCAGCGGACAGAACGGGAACACTGAAGCTTTCTTT. This translates into CASGQNGNTEAFF.

The chain uses TRBV10-2 and TRBJ2-7; 12 positions agree with TRBD2. The CDR3 has 14 residues. Trimming removed 7 bases from V and 3 bases from J; junction bases left unmatched: 4. Germline V gene sequence: CDR1 WSHSY, CDR2 SAAADI. The CDR3 sequence is CASKGLAGHYEQYF. CDR3 DNA sequence: TGCGCCAGCAAAGGACTAGCGGGACACTACGAGCAGTACTTC.

The V gene is TRBV11-2, the J gene TRBJ2-1; D ambiguous. V gave up 5 bases and J gave up 6 bases, with 11 bases separating them. Per the germline V gene, CDR1 is SGHAT and CDR2 is FQNNGV. The CDR3 is 13 amino acids. CDR3 DNA sequence: TGTGCCAGCAGCGTTGATTGGGGCAATGAGCAGTTCTTC. As protein: CASSVDWGNEQFF. The variable domain in full, completed from reference TRBV11-2 and TRBJ2-1, reads EAGVAQSPRYKIIEKRQSVAFWCNPISGHATLYWYQQILGQGPKLLIQFQNNGVVDDSQLPKDRFSAERLKGVDSTLKIQPAKLEDSAVYLCASSVDWGNEQFFGPGTRLTVL.

The chain combines TRBV4-2 with TRBJ2-7, with D possibly matching TRBD2 (6 bases). The germline CDR1 and CDR2 sequences are LGHNA and YNFKEQ. The CDR3 loop spans 15 amino acids. V gave up 3 bases and J gave up 3 bases, with 15 bases separating them. CDR3 DNA sequence: TGTGCCAGCAGCCACCCCGGGGATAGCGGCTACGAGCAGTACTTC. Translated: CASSHPGDSGYEQYF.

The chain couples TRBV9 to TRBJ2-1; 10 bases are shared with TRBD2. J was trimmed by 7 bases and V by 3 bases; bases with no gene match: 13. The length of the CDR3 is 17 residues. Germline V gene sequence: CDR1 SGDLS, CDR2 YYNGEE. CDR3 in DNA: TGTGCCAGCAGCGATGCGAAGACCTGGACTAGCGGTAATGAGCAGTTCTTC. It codes for CASSDAKTWTSGNEQFF.

The rearrangement links TRBV27 to TRBJ2-3, with TRBD2 identical over 9 bases. This CDR3 comprises 16 residues. CDR1 MNHEY and CDR2 SMNVEV come from the germline V gene (reference sequence). Germline trimming cut 5 bases from V and 3 bases from J; bases unmatched to any gene: 9. The CDR3 protein is CASSPTSGRLTDTQYF. The DNA of the CDR3 is TGTGCCAGCAGTCCTACTAGCGGGCGGCTGACAGATACGCAGTATTTT.

The genes are TRBV7-8 and TRBJ2-1, with TRBD1 matching 12 bases. Germline trimming cut 2 bases from V and 8 bases from J; bases unmatched to any gene: 4. From germline, CDR1 is SGHVS and CDR2 FQNEAQ. The CDR3 loop spans 15 amino acids. The CDR3 DNA sequence: TGTGCCAGCAGCTTACTGGGACAGGGGGCGGATGAGCAGTTCTTC. Its translation is CASSLLGQGADEQFF.

The rearrangement joins TRBV19 to TRBJ2-7; 11 positions agree with TRBD1. V lost 1 base to trimming and J lost 5 bases; unmatched junction nucleotides: 7. Germline loops: CDR1 LNHDA, CDR2 SQIVND (reference sequence). The CDR3 has 16 amino acids. Here the CDR3 reads CASSIGPGTGGHEQYF. In DNA form, the CDR3 reads TGTGCCAGTAGTATAGGCCCCGGGACAGGGGGGCACGAGCAGTACTTC.

This sequence joins TRBV28 and TRBJ2-2; D not resolved. Per the germline V gene, CDR1 is MDHEN and CDR2 is SYDVKM. The CDR3 is made up of 14 amino acids. Trimming stripped 4 bases from V and 1 base from J, with 7 bases between. The CDR3 DNA reads TGTGCCAGCAGTTCGGGTCTGAACACCGGGGAGCTGTTTTTT. Its protein product is CASSSGLNTGELFF.

The rearrangement links TRBV7-6 to TRBJ1-3, with 7 bases aligning to TRBD1. CDR3 length: 19 amino acids. CDR1 SGHVS and CDR2 FNYEAQ come from the germline V gene. With V trimmed by 1 base and J by 1 base, 13 bases remained unmatched. In DNA form, the CDR3 reads TGTGCCAGCAGCTTAGTGCCAGGAGAGGGGGCAGCGTCTGGAAACACCATATATTTT. This codes for CASSLVPGEGAASGNTIYF.

Notes on this clone: Other DNA sequences in this specimen translate into the identical CDR3. The chain links TRBV30 to TRBJ1-5, with 10 nucleotides matching TRBD1. The junction had 4 bases not matched to a gene; V was cut back by 3 bases and J by 5 bases. CDR3 length: 14 amino acids. Germline CDR1 reads GTSNPN; CDR2 reads SVGIG (reference sequence). The CDR3 loop is CAWSTGQGDQPQHF. In DNA, the CDR3 is TGTGCCTGGAGCACCGGACAGGGGGATCAGCCCCAGCATTTT.

This chain links TRBV5-1 with TRBJ2-7, with 8 bases that match TRBD1. The J segment lost 6 bases and the V segment lost 0 bases, leaving 8 bases of the junction unmatched. Germline-derived CDR1 and CDR2 are SGHRS and YFSETQ. The CDR3 sequence is 15 residues long. CDR3 sequence (DNA): TGCGCCAGCAGCTTGGCGGGTGCAGGGGGCCTCGAGCAGTACTTC. Translated, it gives CASSLAGAGGLEQYF.

Only a few counts were recorded for this clone. Other DNA sequences in this specimen translate into the identical CDR3. The chain is built from TRBV7-9 and TRBJ2-3; unclear D gene. With 4 bases removed from V and 2 bases from J, the gap between germline ends came to 4 bases. The CDR3 loop spans 12 amino acids. Germline V gives CDR1 SEHNR, CDR2 FQNEAQ (reference sequence). CDR3 in DNA: TGTGCCAGCAGCTCGTACACAGATACGCAGTATTTT. It translates to CASSSYTDTQYF.

J is TRBJ2-2 and V is TRBV9; D possibly matches TRBD1 or TRBD2 (6 bases each). The CDR3 sequence is 13 residues long. CDR1 SGDLS and CDR2 YYNGEE come from the germline V gene. V shed 6 bases and J shed 6 bases, with 12 bases lying between them. CDR3 sequence reads: CASTSGGAGELFF. The CDR3 bases are TGTGCCAGCACCTCCGGGGGCGCCGGGGAGCTGTTTTTT. The variable domain in full, completed from reference TRBV9 and TRBJ2-2, reads DSGVTQTPKHLITATGQRVTLRCSPRSGDLSVYWYQQSLDQGLQFLIQYYNGEERAKGNILERFSAQQFPDLHSELNLSSLELGDSALYFCASTSGGAGELFFGEGSRLTVL.

Worth noting for this clone: Within the sample, other DNA sequences also encode this same CDR3. The CDR3 nucleotides read TGTGCCAGCAGCTTAGTTTATCAAGAGACCCAGTACTTC. Translating it yields CASSLVYQETQYF. The gene calls are TRBV7-9 and TRBJ2-5, with unresolved D. Germline V lookup: CDR1 SEHNR, CDR2 FQNEAQ (reference sequence). Deletions cut 1 base from V and 2 bases from J, with 5 bases between. CDR3 size: 13 residues.

The genes are TRBV6-5 and TRBJ2-1, with D hard to call. CDR3 length equals 14 residues. Germline CDR1 reads MNHEY; CDR2 reads SVGAGI. With 6 bases removed from V and 3 bases from J, the gap between germline ends came to 12 bases. CDR3 region: CASSPSAGYNEQFF. The CDR3 nucleotides are TGTGCCAGCAGCCCGAGCGCTGGCTACAATGAGCAGTTCTTC.

The chain is built from TRBV30 and TRBJ2-3, with 9 bases that match TRBD1. Looked up from germline, CDR1 is GTSNPN and CDR2 is SVGIG (reference sequence). This CDR3 is built from 14 residues. Germline trimming cut 4 bases from V and 4 bases from J; bases unmatched to any gene: 6. The CDR3 bases are TGTGCCTGGACCCCAGGACAGGGGTCAGATACGCAGTATTTT. Amino acids: CAWTPGQGSDTQYF.

This chain links TRBV5-1 with TRBJ2-5; D ambiguous. CDR3 length: 15 amino acids. Germline V CDR1 and CDR2: SGHRS, YFSETQ. The V end lost 0 bases, the J end lost 4 bases, and 13 bases lay between the germline ends. The CDR3 nucleotides are TGCGCCAGCAGCTTGGATCCTATAGGATCAGAGACCCAGTACTTC. Its protein product is CASSLDPIGSETQYF.

The chain carries TRBV28 and TRBJ2-7; TRBD1 agrees at 10 bases. Trimming removed 2 bases from V and 3 bases from J; junction bases left unmatched: 7. The CDR3 is 16 residues long. Germline V gives CDR1 MDHEN, CDR2 SYDVKM. CDR3 amino acids: CASSLTRQGANYEQYF. Written as DNA, the CDR3 is TGTGCCAGCAGTTTAACCCGACAGGGGGCGAACTACGAGCAGTACTTC. The entire variable domain, with the rest obtained from reference TRBV28 and TRBJ2-7, is as follows: DVKVTQSSRYLVKRTGEKVFLECVQDMDHENMFWYRQDPGLGLRLIYFSYDVKMKEKGDIPEGYSVSREKKERFSLILESASTNQTSMYLCASSLTRQGANYEQYFGPGTRLTVT.

In nucleotides, the CDR3 is TGTGCCTCATCAGAAGTAAATGGGGCCAACGTCCTGACTTTC. This encodes CASSEVNGANVLTF. This chain links TRBV10-3 with TRBJ2-6; D not certain. This CDR3 is built from 14 residues. Trimming took off 11 bases at V and 3 bases at J, with 14 bases between the two ends. CDR1 is ENHRY and CDR2 is SYGVKD in the germline V gene.